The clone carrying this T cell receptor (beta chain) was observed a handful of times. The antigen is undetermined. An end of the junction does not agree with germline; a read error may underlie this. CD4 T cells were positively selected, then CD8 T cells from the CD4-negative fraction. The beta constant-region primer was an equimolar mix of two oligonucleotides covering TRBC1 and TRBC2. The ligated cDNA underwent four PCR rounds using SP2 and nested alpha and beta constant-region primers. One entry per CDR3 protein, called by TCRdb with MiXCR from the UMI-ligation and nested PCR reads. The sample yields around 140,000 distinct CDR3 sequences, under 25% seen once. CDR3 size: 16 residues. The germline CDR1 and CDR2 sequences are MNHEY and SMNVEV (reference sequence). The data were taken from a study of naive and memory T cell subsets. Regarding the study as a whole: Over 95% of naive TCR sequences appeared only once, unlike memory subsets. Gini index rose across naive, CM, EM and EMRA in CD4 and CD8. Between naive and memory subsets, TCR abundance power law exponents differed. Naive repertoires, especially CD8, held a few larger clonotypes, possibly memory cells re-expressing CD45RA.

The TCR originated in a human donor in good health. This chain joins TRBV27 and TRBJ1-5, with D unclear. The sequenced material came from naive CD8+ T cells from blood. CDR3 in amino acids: CASSLSYPPSNQPQHF. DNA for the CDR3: TGTGCCAGCAGTCTATCTTATCCCCCGAGCAATCAGCCCCAGCATTTT.